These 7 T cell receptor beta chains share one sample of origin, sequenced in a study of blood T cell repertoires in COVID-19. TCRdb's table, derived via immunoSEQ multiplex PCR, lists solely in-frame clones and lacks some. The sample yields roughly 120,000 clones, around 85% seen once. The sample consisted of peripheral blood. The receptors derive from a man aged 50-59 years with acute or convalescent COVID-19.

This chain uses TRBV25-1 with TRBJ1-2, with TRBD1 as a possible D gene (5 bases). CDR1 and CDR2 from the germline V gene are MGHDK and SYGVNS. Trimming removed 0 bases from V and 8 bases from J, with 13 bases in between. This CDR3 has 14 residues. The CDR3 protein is CASSEYWQGYGYTF. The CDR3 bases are TGTGCCAGCAGTGAATATTGGCAGGGATACGGCTACACCTTC.

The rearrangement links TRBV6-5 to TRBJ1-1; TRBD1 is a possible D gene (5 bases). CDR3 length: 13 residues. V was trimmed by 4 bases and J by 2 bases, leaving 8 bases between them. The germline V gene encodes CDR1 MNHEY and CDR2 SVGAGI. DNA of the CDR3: TGTGCCAGCAGTTTAACAGGTAACACTGAAGCTTTCTTT. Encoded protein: CASSLTGNTEAFF.

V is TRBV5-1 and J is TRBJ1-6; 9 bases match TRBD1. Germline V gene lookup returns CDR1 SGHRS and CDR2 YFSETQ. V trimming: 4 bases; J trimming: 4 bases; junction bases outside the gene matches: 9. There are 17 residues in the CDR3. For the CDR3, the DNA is TGCGCCAGCAGCGCGGAACAGGGGGCAGAATATAATTCACCCCTCCACTTT. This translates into CASSAEQGAEYNSPLHF.

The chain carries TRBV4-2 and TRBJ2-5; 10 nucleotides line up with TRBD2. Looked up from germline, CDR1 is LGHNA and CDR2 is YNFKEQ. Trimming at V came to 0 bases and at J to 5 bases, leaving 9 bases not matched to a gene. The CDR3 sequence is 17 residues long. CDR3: CASSQDSSGGGWETQYF. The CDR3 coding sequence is TGTGCCAGCAGCCAAGATTCTAGCGGGGGAGGGTGGGAGACCCAGTACTTC.

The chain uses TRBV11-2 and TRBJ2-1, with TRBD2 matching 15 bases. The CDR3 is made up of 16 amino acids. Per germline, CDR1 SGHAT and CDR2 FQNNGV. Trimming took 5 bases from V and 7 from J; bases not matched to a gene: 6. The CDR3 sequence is CASSRPGLAGGNEQFF. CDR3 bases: TGTGCCAGCAGCCGCCCGGGACTAGCGGGGGGAAATGAGCAGTTCTTC.

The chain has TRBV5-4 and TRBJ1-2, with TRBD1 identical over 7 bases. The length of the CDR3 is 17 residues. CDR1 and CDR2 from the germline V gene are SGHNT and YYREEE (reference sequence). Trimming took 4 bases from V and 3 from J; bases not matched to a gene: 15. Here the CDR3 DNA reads TGTGCCAGCAGCCCGTCAGACTCAACAGGGGAGTACTATGGCTACACCTTC. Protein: CASSPSDSTGEYYGYTF.

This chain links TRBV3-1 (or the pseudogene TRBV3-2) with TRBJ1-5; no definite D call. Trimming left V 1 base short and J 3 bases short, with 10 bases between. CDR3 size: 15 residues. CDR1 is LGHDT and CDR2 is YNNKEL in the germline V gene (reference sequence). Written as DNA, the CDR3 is TGTGCCAGCAGCCAAGGGGCTAATATCAATCAGCCCCAGCATTTT. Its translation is CASSQGANINQPQHF.